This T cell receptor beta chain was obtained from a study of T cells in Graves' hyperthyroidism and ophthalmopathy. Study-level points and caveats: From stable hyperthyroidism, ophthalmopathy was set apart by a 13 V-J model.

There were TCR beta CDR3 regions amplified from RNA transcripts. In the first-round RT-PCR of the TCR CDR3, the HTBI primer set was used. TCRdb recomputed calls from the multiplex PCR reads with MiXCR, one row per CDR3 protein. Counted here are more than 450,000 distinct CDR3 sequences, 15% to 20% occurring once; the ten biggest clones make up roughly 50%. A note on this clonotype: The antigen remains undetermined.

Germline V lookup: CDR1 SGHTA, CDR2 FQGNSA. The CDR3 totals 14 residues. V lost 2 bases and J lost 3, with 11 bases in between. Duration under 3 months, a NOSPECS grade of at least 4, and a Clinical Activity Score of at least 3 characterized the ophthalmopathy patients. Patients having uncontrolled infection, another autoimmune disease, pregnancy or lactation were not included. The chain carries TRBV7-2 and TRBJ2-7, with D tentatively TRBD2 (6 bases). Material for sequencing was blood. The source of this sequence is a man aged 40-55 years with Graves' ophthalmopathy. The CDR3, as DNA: TGTGCCAGCAGCTTAATGGCTAGCGACTACGAGCAGTACTTC. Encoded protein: CASSLMASDYEQYF. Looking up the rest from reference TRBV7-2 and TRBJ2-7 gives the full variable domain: GAGVSQSPSNKVTEKGKDVELRCDPISGHTALYWYRQSLGQGLEFLIYFQGNSAPDKSGLPSDRFSAERTGGSVSTLTIQRTQQEDSAVYLCASSLMASDYEQYFGPGTRLTVT.